The 26 T cell receptor beta chains below all came from one sample that was sequenced in a study of cytomegalovirus exposure and HLA in healthy donors. Both 60 Vbeta primers and 13 Jbeta primers went into the PCR. Using immunoSEQ multiplex PCR, the repertoire was profiled, and TCRdb retains in-frame clones only, with some absent. The repertoire holds around 120,000 clones, with 70% to 75% as singletons. Sequencing was done on a sample of PBMCs. These receptors came from a woman aged 40 to 49 in good health and CMV-seronegative.

The V and J genes are TRBV6-5 and TRBJ2-7; 8 nucleotides line up with TRBD2. Germline V lookup: CDR1 MNHEY, CDR2 SVGAGI. Trimming removed 2 bases from V and 3 bases from J; junction bases left unmatched: 3. The CDR3 loop spans 14 amino acids. CDR3 sequence reads: CASSYDLAGYEQYF. CDR3 nucleotide sequence: TGTGCCAGCAGTTACGACCTAGCGGGCTACGAGCAGTACTTC.

The chain combines TRBV2 with TRBJ1-2; TRBD1 matches at 11 bases. Germline assignment: CDR1 SNHLY and CDR2 FYNNEI. Trimming took 6 bases from V and 4 from J; bases not matched to a gene: 7. The CDR3 runs 15 residues. CDR3 nucleotides: TGTGCCAGCAGGCCCGGGACAGGGGGAGTCTATGGCTACACCTTC. This sequence encodes CASRPGTGGVYGYTF.

The chain carries TRBV6-6 and TRBJ2-4; 7 bases match TRBD1. CDR1 and CDR2 (germline): MNHNY, SVGAGI (reference sequence). V trimming: 8 bases; J trimming: 15 bases; junction bases outside the gene matches: 10. The CDR3 extends over 11 amino acids. CDR3 in DNA: TGTGCCAGCGCTTCTGACAGGGTTGTGTACTTC. Protein sequence: CASASDRVVYF.

This clone has a handful of counts. The chain joins TRBV11-2 to TRBJ1-3; D gene ambiguous. Trimming shortened V by 1 base and J by 7 bases, and 5 bases separated the two germline ends. The CDR3 consists of 12 residues. The germline gives CDR1 SGHAT, CDR2 FQNNGV. CDR3 nucleotide sequence: TGTGCCAGCAGCTTAGTATCGAACACCATATATTTT. It specifies CASSLVSNTIYF.

The chain joins TRBV19 to TRBJ1-2; 11 nucleotides align to TRBD1. Germline trimming cut 5 bases from V and 4 bases from J; bases unmatched to any gene: 6. CDR3 size: 15 residues. Germline CDR1 is LNHDA and CDR2 is SQIVND (reference sequence). CDR3 in amino acids: CASSHGQGAGYGYTF. CDR3 nucleotide sequence: TGTGCCAGTAGTCACGGACAGGGGGCGGGCTATGGCTACACCTTC.

The V and J genes are TRBV30 and TRBJ2-2; unclear D gene. Germline V CDR1 and CDR2: GTSNPN, SVGIG (reference sequence). With 0 bases removed from V and 5 bases from J, the gap between germline ends came to 4 bases. CDR3 length: 12 residues. CDR3 loop: CAWSVLTGELFF. The CDR3 nucleotides are TGTGCCTGGAGTGTCCTAACCGGGGAGCTGTTTTTT.

The chain is built from TRBV5-1 and TRBJ2-1, with TRBD2 matching 9 bases. Trimming took 0 bases from V and 4 from J; bases not matched to a gene: 2. Germline V gives CDR1 SGHRS, CDR2 YFSETQ. The CDR3 totals 15 residues. The CDR3 region is CASSLATSGYNEQFF. DNA for the CDR3: TGCGCCAGCAGCTTGGCGACTAGCGGTTACAATGAGCAGTTCTTC. Together with reference TRBV5-1 and TRBJ2-1, the CDR3 gives the full variable domain: KAGVTQTPRYLIKTRGQQVTLSCSPISGHRSVSWYQQTPGQGLQFLFEYFSETQRNKGNFPGRFSGRQFSNSRSEMNVSTLELGDSALYLCASSLATSGYNEQFFGPGTRLTVL.

In DNA form, the CDR3 reads TGTGCCAGCAGCTCGAAACAGGGGCAAGAGACCCAGTACTTC. It is translated as CASSSKQGQETQYF. The rearrangement uses TRBV5-4 and TRBJ2-5; 7 nucleotides match TRBD1. The V gene end was trimmed by 3 bases and the J gene end by 2 bases; junction bases not matched to a gene: 4. The CDR3 covers 14 residues. Germline CDR1 reads SGHNT; CDR2 reads YYREEE (reference sequence).

The chain couples TRBV19 to TRBJ2-3; 10 positions match TRBD2. This CDR3 comprises 14 residues. With 10 bases clipped from V and 4 bases from J, the junction kept 8 bases outside the gene matches. CDR1 LNHDA and CDR2 SQIVND come from the germline V gene (reference sequence). The CDR3 region is CATLSGGAADTQYF. CDR3 DNA: TGTGCCACCCTCAGCGGGGGGGCCGCAGATACGCAGTATTTT.

V usage is TRBV2 and J usage is TRBJ2-3; 9 nucleotides agree with TRBD1. V gave up 7 bases and J gave up 5 bases; unmatched junction bases: 7. CDR3 length: 14 amino acids. The germline gives CDR1 SNHLY, CDR2 FYNNEI. As DNA, the CDR3 is TGTGCCAGCATTCAGGACAGGGGAGGAGATACGCAGTATTTT. Translated: CASIQDRGGDTQYF.

This clone was seen only a few times. This chain connects TRBV4-3 to TRBJ1-1; 7 nucleotides agree with TRBD1. J lost 0 bases, V lost 3 bases, and 4 bases had no gene match. The CDR3 is 15 amino acids. The V gene's germline CDR1 is LGHNA and CDR2 YSLEER. CDR3: CASSHQTGMNTEAFF. The CDR3 region has the DNA TGCGCCAGCAGCCACCAGACAGGGATGAACACTGAAGCTTTCTTT.

The chain uses TRBV5-1 and TRBJ1-2, with unresolved D. V shed 2 bases and J shed 2 bases, with 7 bases lying between them. This CDR3 spans 13 amino acids. The V gene's germline CDR1 is SGHRS and CDR2 YFSETQ. The CDR3 nucleotides are TGCGCCAGCAGCTTCGGACTGAACTATGGCTACACCTTC. Its protein product is CASSFGLNYGYTF.

This clone was detected only once. V usage is TRBV18 and J usage is TRBJ2-7; D remains unclear. Germline V gene lookup returns CDR1 KGHSH and CDR2 LQKENI. The CDR3 covers 13 residues. Trimming took off 3 bases at V and 2 bases at J, with 8 bases between the two ends. The CDR3, as DNA: TGTGCCAGCTCACCGGGCTTACCCTACGAGCAGTACTTC. This codes for CASSPGLPYEQYF.

The CDR3: CASSLAGTTGYTF. CDR3 coding DNA: TGTGCCAGCAGCTTGGCGGGGACAACGGGCTACACCTTC. The chain recombines TRBV5-4 with TRBJ1-2; D is possibly TRBD1 (6 bases). The germline V gene has CDR1 SGHNT and CDR2 YYREEE (reference sequence). Trimming pared 0 bases from V and 8 bases from J, leaving 11 bases between. The CDR3 is made up of 13 amino acids.

This chain joins TRBV11-2 and TRBJ1-1; D gene ambiguous. V dropped 5 bases and J dropped 11 bases, with 27 bases sitting between them. This CDR3 spans 16 amino acids. Germline V lookup: CDR1 SGHAT, CDR2 FQNNGV. CDR3 sequence (DNA): TGTGCCAGCAGCCGAACTGGCCGGGGAATAGTGAGTATCGCTTTCTTT. The encoded protein is CASSRTGRGIVSIAFF.

This chain uses TRBV7-9 with TRBJ2-5; 9 nucleotides match TRBD1. J was trimmed by 1 base and V by 1 base; bases with no gene match: 4. CDR1 and CDR2 from the germline V gene are SEHNR and FQNEAQ (reference sequence). This CDR3 comprises 16 residues. The DNA of the CDR3 is TGTGCCAGCAGCTTAGGAACAGGGGGCGTCCAAGAGACCCAGTACTTC. It encodes CASSLGTGGVQETQYF.

There are a few counts of this clone. The V and J genes are TRBV7-2 and TRBJ2-5, with 10 bases matching TRBD2. The junction had 6 bases not matched to a gene; V was cut back by 0 bases and J by 5 bases. This CDR3 has 16 amino acids. Germline V CDR1 and CDR2: SGHTA, FQGNSA. CDR3 nucleotides: TGTGCCAGCAGCTTAGCAGCGGGAGGGTCGGTGGAGACCCAGTACTTC. Its protein is CASSLAAGGSVETQYF.

The V call is TRBV27, the J call TRBJ2-7; D call uncertain. The CDR3 spans 15 residues. Germline CDR1 is MNHEY and CDR2 is SMNVEV (reference sequence). With 0 bases removed from V and 2 bases from J, the gap between germline ends came to 11 bases. The CDR3 DNA is TGTGCCAGCAGTTTATCGGGTCCAGGTACCTACGAGCAGTACTTC. It translates to CASSLSGPGTYEQYF.

This clone was observed once. The chain uses TRBV7-8 and TRBJ2-3; D unclear. This CDR3 has 15 amino acids. The V and J ends lost 4 bases and 8 bases respectively, with 19 bases between them. CDR1 and CDR2 (germline): SGHVS, FQNEAQ. This chain's CDR3 is CASSSTYSPRPTQYF. CDR3 nucleotide sequence: TGTGCCAGCAGCTCAACATATAGCCCCCGCCCTACGCAGTATTTT.

This clone came up once. The V call is TRBV6-5, the J call TRBJ2-7; perhaps TRBD2 as D (5 bases). Germline V gene data show CDR1 as MNHEY and CDR2 as SVGAGI. This CDR3 comprises 14 residues. V was cut by 4 bases and J by 3 bases, with 13 bases left in between. The CDR3 bases are TGTGCCAGCAGTTCTAAACCCCGGGGCTACGAGCAGTACTTC. Translating it yields CASSSKPRGYEQYF.

The chain uses TRBV21-1 and TRBJ2-5; the table's D gene call, TRBD2, was not cross checked with the DNA. TRBV21-1 is noted as a pseudogene. CDR3 length equals 15 residues. The CDR3 region has the DNA TGTGCCAGCAGCAAAGAAACGGGGGGAAAAGAGACCCAGTACTTC. It encodes CASSKETGGKETQYF.

The chain joins TRBV30 to TRBJ1-4, with D unresolved. CDR1 is GTSNPN and CDR2 is SVGIG in the germline V gene (reference sequence). V lost 6 bases and J lost 3, with 14 bases in between. The CDR3 is 14 amino acids. The CDR3 loop reads CACLEGPANEKLFF. In nucleotides, the CDR3 is TGTGCCTGCCTCGAGGGCCCGGCTAATGAAAAACTGTTTTTT. The full variable domain, rest sourced from reference TRBV30 and TRBJ1-4, is SQTIHQWPATLVQPVGSPLSLECTVEGTSNPNLYWYRQAAGRGLQLLFYSVGIGQISSEVPQNLSASRPQDRQFILSSKKLLLSDSGFYLCACLEGPANEKLFFGSGTQLSVL.

The rearrangement uses TRBV7-2 and TRBJ2-7; no clear D gene. CDR3 length equals 12 residues. Germline CDR1 and CDR2: SGHTA and FQGNSA. Between the trimmed V and J ends, which lost 5 bases and 1 base, there was a span of 6 bases. CDR3 in DNA: TGTGCCAGCAGCCCGCAGTCCTACGAGCAGTACTTC. Protein product: CASSPQSYEQYF.

CDR3 loop: CASSPGSYGYTF. The CDR3 region has the DNA TGTGCCAGCAGCCCGGGGAGCTATGGCTACACCTTC. V usage is TRBV28 and J usage is TRBJ1-2; unclear D gene. Germline lookup yields CDR1 MDHEN and CDR2 SYDVKM. V lost 6 bases and J lost 4, with 9 bases in between. The CDR3 is 12 residues long.

The genes are TRBV7-2 and TRBJ2-7; 7 bases agree with TRBD1. Germline CDR1 and CDR2: SGHTA and FQGNSA. The length of the CDR3 is 15 residues. V lost 5 bases, J lost 0 bases, and 7 bases stayed unmatched. Written as DNA, the CDR3 is TGTGCCAGCAGCCCGGGACAGACCATCTCCTACGAGCAGTACTTC. Translated: CASSPGQTISYEQYF. Combining the CDR3 with reference TRBV7-2 and TRBJ2-7 gives the whole variable domain GAGVSQSPSNKVTEKGKDVELRCDPISGHTALYWYRQSLGQGLEFLIYFQGNSAPDKSGLPSDRFSAERTGGSVSTLTIQRTQQEDSAVYLCASSPGQTISYEQYFGPGTRLTVT.

In regard to this clone: This sample includes further DNA sequences coding for the same CDR3. The rearrangement joins TRBV9 to TRBJ1-1; the D is unclear. The CDR3 is 13 residues long. Germline-derived CDR1 and CDR2 are SGDLS and YYNGEE. Trimming took off 2 bases at V and 1 base at J, with 6 bases between the two ends. DNA of the CDR3: TGTGCCAGCAGCGTTCTGTGGAACACTGAAGCTTTCTTT. Translated: CASSVLWNTEAFF.